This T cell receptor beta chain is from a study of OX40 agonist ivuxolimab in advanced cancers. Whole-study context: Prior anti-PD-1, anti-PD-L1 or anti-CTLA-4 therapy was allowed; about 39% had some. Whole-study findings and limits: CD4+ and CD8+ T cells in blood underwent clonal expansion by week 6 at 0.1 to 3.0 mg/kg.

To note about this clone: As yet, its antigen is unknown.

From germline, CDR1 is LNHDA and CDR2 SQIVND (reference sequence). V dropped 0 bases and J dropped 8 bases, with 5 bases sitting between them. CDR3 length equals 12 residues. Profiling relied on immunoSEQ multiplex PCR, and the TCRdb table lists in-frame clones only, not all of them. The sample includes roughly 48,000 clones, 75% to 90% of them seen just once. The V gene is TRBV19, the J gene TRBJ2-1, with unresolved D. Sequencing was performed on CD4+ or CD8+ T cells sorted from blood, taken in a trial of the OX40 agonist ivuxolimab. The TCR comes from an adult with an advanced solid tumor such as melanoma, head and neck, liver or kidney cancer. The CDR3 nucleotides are TGTGCCAGTAGTATAGACGGATATGAGCAGTTCTTC. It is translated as CASSIDGYEQFF. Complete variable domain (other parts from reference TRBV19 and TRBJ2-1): DGGITQSPKYLFRKEGQNVTLSCEQNLNHDAMYWYRQDPGQGLRLIYYSQIVNDFQKGDIAEGYSVSREKKESFPLTVTSAQKNPTAFYLCASSIDGYEQFFGPGTRLTVL.